A selection of T cell receptor beta chains follows, all from one sample in a study of cytotoxic CD8 clonotypes in ibrutinib-treated CLL. Measured with immunoSEQ multiplex PCR; TCRdb has only the in-frame clones, and not every one. The sample contains 15,000 to 20,000 clones, approximately 61% of which appear only once. Specimen: PBMCs, collected after 12 months of ibrutinib treatment. These receptors were collected from a human donor with chronic lymphocytic leukemia. The CDR3 runs from the conserved cysteine through the conserved F or W. Fields, in order: J gene, V gene, D gene, clone size, CDR3 DNA, CDR3 protein. The D gene is left open where the match is weak. Size tells how often a clone was seen (once, few, many) or the class of an expanded clone, and some rows leave it out.

TRBJ1-2 | TRBV28 | . | few | TGTGCCAGCACCTCAAGCGGGGGTAGGGTCCTCGCTGCTGGCTACACCTTC | CASTSSGGRVLAAGYTF
TRBJ1-5 | TRBV10-2 | TRBD1 | . | TGCGCCAGCAAGGGGGCTCGCAATCAGCCCCAGCATTTT | CASKGARNQPQHF
TRBJ1-3 | TRBV2 | TRBD1 | . | TGTGCCAGCGAACAGGGGCCGTCTGGAAACACCATATATTTT | CASEQGPSGNTIYF
TRBJ2-3 | TRBV30 | TRBD1 | once | TGTGCCTGGAGTGAACAGGGGGCTACAGATACGCAGTATTTT | CAWSEQGATDTQYF
TRBJ1-1 | TRBV5-1 | . | few | TGCGCCAGCAGCTTGGCCGACAGGAACACTGAAGCTTTCTTT | CASSLADRNTEAFF
TRBJ2-7 | TRBV5-1 | TRBD2 | . | TGCGCCAGCAGCCTATCTAGCGGGCCTCCGGGGGAGCAGTACTTC | CASSLSSGPPGEQYF
TRBJ1-1 | TRBV11-2 | . | . | TGTGCCAGCAGCTTAGCGGGGAGGGACACTGAAGCTTTCTTT | CASSLAGRDTEAFF
TRBJ2-5 | TRBV10-3 | . | . | TGTGCCATCGGCCCTCTGGGTCAAGAGACCCAGTACTTC | CAIGPLGQETQYF
TRBJ2-5 | TRBV6-1 | . | . | TGTGCCAGCAGATGGGACAAATCCCAAGAGACCCAGTACTTC | CASRWDKSQETQYF
TRBJ1-1 | TRBV6-1 | . | . | TGTGCCAGCAGTGCACAAGAGAACACTGAAGCTTTCTTT | CASSAQENTEAFF
TRBJ2-2 | TRBV28 | TRBD1 | . | TGTGCCAGCTCCCGACAGGGGGCTCCCGGGGAGCTGTTTTTT | CASSRQGAPGELFF
TRBJ2-7 | TRBV7-8 | TRBD2 | . | TGTGCCAGCAGCTTCAAGATTAGCGGGAGCGGGTACGAGCAGTACTTC | CASSFKISGSGYEQYF
TRBJ2-3 | TRBV28 | TRBD2 | . | TGTGCCAGCGGGGGGACTAGCGGGCAAGATACGCAGTATTTT | CASGGTSGQDTQYF
TRBJ2-5 | TRBV7-2 | . | . | TGTGCCAGCAGCTTAGAGGCAGTCCAAGAGACCCAGTACTTC | CASSLEAVQETQYF
TRBJ1-2 | TRBV19 | TRBD1 | once | TGTGCCAGTAGCGATGGGGGACAGGGGGGCTATGGCTACACCTTC | CASSDGGQGGYGYTF
TRBJ2-2 | TRBV4-1 | . | few | TGCGCCAGCAGCCTGACTGCCGGACAACAGAGGAACACCGGGGAGCTGTTTTTT | CASSLTAGQQRNTGELFF
TRBJ1-1 | TRBV7-9 | . | . | TGTGCCAGCAGCTTAGTTTTTAGCACTGAAGCTTTCTTT | CASSLVFSTEAFF